These T cell receptor beta chains were read from a single sample in a study of blood T cell repertoires in COVID-19. Generated by immunoSEQ multiplex PCR, the TCRdb table keeps only in-frame clones and is missing some. The data hold a few hundred thousand clones, with roughly 83% observed a single time. The specimen was peripheral blood. These receptors were collected from a man aged 60 to 69 who had recovered from COVID-19. Each CDR3 is given with its conserved first and last residue. D genes are given only for firm matches. Size is omitted from some rows. Given values are once, few, many or a class for expanded clones.

D gene: .; J gene: TRBJ1-1; clone size: .; V gene: TRBV4-1; CDR3 protein: CASSQALGFDYEAFF; CDR3 DNA: TGCGCCAGCAGCCAAGCTTTGGGTTTTGACTACGAAGCTTTCTTT
D gene: TRBD2; J gene: TRBJ2-1; clone size: .; V gene: TRBV24-1; CDR3 protein: CATSDLTSGALSYNEQFF; CDR3 DNA: TGTGCCACCAGTGATTTGACTAGCGGGGCGCTCTCCTACAATGAGCAGTTCTTC
D gene: .; J gene: TRBJ2-1; clone size: .; V gene: TRBV4-1; CDR3 protein: CASSQEALYEQFF; CDR3 DNA: TGCGCCAGCAGCCAAGAGGCTCTTTACGAGCAGTTCTTC
D gene: TRBD2; J gene: TRBJ2-7; clone size: .; V gene: TRBV27; CDR3 protein: CASSFLAGSHEQYF; CDR3 DNA: TGTGCCAGCAGTTTTTTAGCGGGGTCCCACGAGCAGTACTTC
D gene: TRBD1; J gene: TRBJ2-1; clone size: .; V gene: TRBV6-5; CDR3 protein: CASRDGTGVGEQFF; CDR3 DNA: TGTGCCAGCAGGGACGGGACAGGGGTTGGTGAGCAGTTCTTC
D gene: TRBD2; J gene: TRBJ2-2; clone size: .; V gene: TRBV2; CDR3 protein: CASQPAGLGLTGELFF; CDR3 DNA: TGTGCCAGCCAACCCGCCGGACTAGGCCTCACCGGGGAGCTGTTTTTT
D gene: TRBD1; J gene: TRBJ2-7; clone size: .; V gene: TRBV5-6; CDR3 protein: CASSFGTGAYEQYF; CDR3 DNA: TGTGCCAGCAGCTTCGGGACAGGAGCCTACGAGCAGTACTTC
D gene: TRBD2; J gene: TRBJ2-5; clone size: .; V gene: TRBV2; CDR3 protein: CASSELVIAGGGETQYF; CDR3 DNA: TGTGCCAGCAGTGAACTGGTAATAGCGGGAGGTGGGGAGACCCAGTACTTC
D gene: .; J gene: TRBJ2-7; clone size: .; V gene: TRBV11-2; CDR3 protein: CASSLGAGNYEQYF; CDR3 DNA: TGTGCCAGCAGCTTAGGGGCAGGGAACTACGAGCAGTACTTC
D gene: TRBD1; J gene: TRBJ1-4; clone size: .; V gene: TRBV7-9; CDR3 protein: CASSWGTGGDEKLFF; CDR3 DNA: TGTGCCAGCAGCTGGGGGACAGGGGGAGACGAAAAACTGTTTTTT
D gene: .; J gene: TRBJ2-3; clone size: .; V gene: TRBV6-1; CDR3 protein: CASSEAGSTDTQYF; CDR3 DNA: TGTGCCAGCAGTGAGGCGGGCAGCACAGATACGCAGTATTTT
D gene: .; J gene: TRBJ1-1; clone size: few; V gene: TRBV5-1; CDR3 protein: CASSLDTLTEAFF; CDR3 DNA: TGCGCCAGCAGCTTGGATACTCTCACTGAAGCTTTCTTT
D gene: TRBD2; J gene: TRBJ2-2; clone size: .; V gene: TRBV4-2; CDR3 protein: CASSQGEGYTGELFF; CDR3 DNA: TGTGCCAGCAGCCAAGGGGAGGGATACACCGGGGAGCTGTTTTTT
D gene: .; J gene: TRBJ2-3; clone size: .; V gene: TRBV29-1; CDR3 protein: CSVDWGLSYTDTQYF; CDR3 DNA: TGCAGCGTTGACTGGGGCCTTTCCTACACAGATACGCAGTATTTT
D gene: .; J gene: TRBJ1-2; clone size: .; V gene: TRBV6-5; CDR3 protein: CASGKTGLNYGYTF; CDR3 DNA: TGTGCCAGCGGGAAGACAGGCCTAAACTATGGCTACACCTTC
D gene: .; J gene: TRBJ1-2; clone size: .; V gene: TRBV12-3/TRBV12-4; CDR3 protein: CASSLRQYDGYTF; CDR3 DNA: TGTGCCAGCAGTTTAAGACAGTACGATGGCTACACCTTC
D gene: TRBD2; J gene: TRBJ2-3; clone size: .; V gene: TRBV7-2; CDR3 protein: CASSPAGLATDTQYF; CDR3 DNA: TGTGCCAGCAGCCCCGCGGGACTAGCCACAGATACGCAGTATTTT
D gene: TRBD2; J gene: TRBJ2-1; clone size: .; V gene: TRBV19; CDR3 protein: CASRASGGSYNEQFF; CDR3 DNA: TGTGCCAGTAGGGCTAGCGGAGGATCCTACAATGAGCAGTTCTTC
D gene: TRBD1; J gene: TRBJ1-4; clone size: .; V gene: TRBV29-1; CDR3 protein: CSGKTGGDEKLFF; CDR3 DNA: TGCAGCGGCAAGACAGGGGGAGATGAAAAACTGTTTTTT
D gene: .; J gene: TRBJ1-1; clone size: .; V gene: TRBV7-2; CDR3 protein: CASSLVAGSNTEAFF; CDR3 DNA: TGTGCCAGCAGCTTAGTGGCGGGGAGCAACACTGAAGCTTTCTTT
D gene: .; J gene: TRBJ1-1; clone size: .; V gene: TRBV7-8; CDR3 protein: CASTQAWPPGHSDTEAFF; CDR3 DNA: TGTGCCAGCACCCAAGCTTGGCCCCCAGGACACTCGGACACTGAAGCTTTCTTT
D gene: .; J gene: TRBJ2-7; clone size: .; V gene: TRBV7-2; CDR3 protein: CASSPPVGEQYF; CDR3 DNA: TGTGCCAGCAGCCCCCCTGTCGGCGAGCAGTACTTC
D gene: TRBD2; J gene: TRBJ2-7; clone size: .; V gene: TRBV7-8; CDR3 protein: CASTWGGGSYEQYF; CDR3 DNA: TGTGCCAGCACCTGGGGGGGTGGCTCCTACGAGCAGTACTTC
D gene: TRBD2; J gene: TRBJ2-2; clone size: few; V gene: TRBV9; CDR3 protein: CASSVGSGGAPGELFF; CDR3 DNA: TGTGCCAGCAGCGTAGGCAGCGGGGGGGCCCCCGGGGAGCTGTTTTTT
D gene: .; J gene: TRBJ1-4; clone size: once; V gene: TRBV3-1/TRBV3-2; CDR3 protein: CASSPSPRPLNEKLFF; CDR3 DNA: TGTGCCAGCAGCCCCAGCCCGCGGCCGCTTAATGAAAAACTGTTTTTT
D gene: .; J gene: TRBJ2-7; clone size: few; V gene: TRBV6-1; CDR3 protein: CASSEARAGYEQYF; CDR3 DNA: TGTGCCAGCAGTGAAGCGAGGGCGGGCTACGAGCAGTACTTC
D gene: .; J gene: TRBJ1-5; clone size: once; V gene: TRBV6-5; CDR3 protein: CASSPSPMARGAQHF; CDR3 DNA: TGTGCCAGCAGCCCATCTCCCATGGCCCGGGGGGCCCAGCATTTT
D gene: .; J gene: TRBJ2-2; clone size: .; V gene: TRBV9; CDR3 protein: CASSVSGELFF; CDR3 DNA: TGTGCCAGCAGCGTCTCGGGGGAGCTGTTTTTT
D gene: TRBD1; J gene: TRBJ2-3; clone size: once; V gene: TRBV7-2; CDR3 protein: CASSFDRGWRDTQYF; CDR3 DNA: TGTGCCAGCAGCTTCGACAGGGGTTGGAGAGATACGCAGTATTTT
D gene: TRBD2; J gene: TRBJ2-1; clone size: .; V gene: TRBV19; CDR3 protein: CASSPGGSGGPNEQFF; CDR3 DNA: TGTGCCAGTAGTCCCGGGGGCAGCGGGGGACCTAATGAGCAGTTCTTC